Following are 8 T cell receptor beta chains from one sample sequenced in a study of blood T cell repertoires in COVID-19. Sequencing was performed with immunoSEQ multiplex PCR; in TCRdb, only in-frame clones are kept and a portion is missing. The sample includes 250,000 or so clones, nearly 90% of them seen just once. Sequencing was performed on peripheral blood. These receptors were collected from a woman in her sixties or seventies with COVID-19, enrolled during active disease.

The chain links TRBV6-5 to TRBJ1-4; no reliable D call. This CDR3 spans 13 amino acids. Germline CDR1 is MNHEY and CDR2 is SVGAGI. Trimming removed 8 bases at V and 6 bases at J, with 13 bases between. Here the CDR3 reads CASRPRRDEKLFF. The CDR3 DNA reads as TGTGCCAGCCGACCCCGACGGGATGAAAAACTGTTTTTT.

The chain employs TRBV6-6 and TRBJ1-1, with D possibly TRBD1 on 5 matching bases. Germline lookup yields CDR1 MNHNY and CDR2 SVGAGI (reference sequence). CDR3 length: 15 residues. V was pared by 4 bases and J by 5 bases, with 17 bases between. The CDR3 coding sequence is TGTGCCAGCAGTTCGACTAGGCGGGGGGGGACTGAAGCTTTCTTT. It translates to CASSSTRRGGTEAFF.

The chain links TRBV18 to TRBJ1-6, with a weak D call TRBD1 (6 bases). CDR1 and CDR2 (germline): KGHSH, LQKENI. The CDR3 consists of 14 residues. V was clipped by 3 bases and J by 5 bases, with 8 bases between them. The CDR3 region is CASSPRGNNSPLHF. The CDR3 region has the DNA TGTGCCAGCTCACCCAGGGGCAATAATTCACCCCTCCACTTT.

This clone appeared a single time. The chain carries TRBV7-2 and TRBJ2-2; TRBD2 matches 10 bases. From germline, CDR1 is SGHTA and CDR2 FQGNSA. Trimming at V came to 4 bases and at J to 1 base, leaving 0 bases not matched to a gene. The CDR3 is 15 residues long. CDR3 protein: CASSSSGRNTGELFF. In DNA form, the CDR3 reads TGTGCCAGCAGCTCTAGCGGGAGGAACACCGGGGAGCTGTTTTTT.

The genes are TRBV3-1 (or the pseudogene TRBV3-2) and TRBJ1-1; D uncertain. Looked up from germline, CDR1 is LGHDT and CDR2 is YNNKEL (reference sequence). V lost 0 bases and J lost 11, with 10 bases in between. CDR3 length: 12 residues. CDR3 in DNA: TGTGCCAGCAGCCAAGATGAGTTGGTGGCTTTCTTT. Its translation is CASSQDELVAFF.

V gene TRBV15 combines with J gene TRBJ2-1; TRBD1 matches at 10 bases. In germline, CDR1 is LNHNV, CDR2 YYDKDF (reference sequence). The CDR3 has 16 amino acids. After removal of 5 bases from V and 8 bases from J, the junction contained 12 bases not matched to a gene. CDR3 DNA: TGTGCCACCAGCTTGAGACGGACAGGGGGTACGTATGAGCAGTTCTTC. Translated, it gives CATSLRRTGGTYEQFF. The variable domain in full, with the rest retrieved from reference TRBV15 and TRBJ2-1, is DAMVIQNPRYQVTQFGKPVTLSCSQTLNHNVMYWYQQKSSQAPKLLFHYYDKDFNNEADTPDNFQSRRPNTSFCFLDIRSPGLGDTAMYLCATSLRRTGGTYEQFFGPGTRLTVL.

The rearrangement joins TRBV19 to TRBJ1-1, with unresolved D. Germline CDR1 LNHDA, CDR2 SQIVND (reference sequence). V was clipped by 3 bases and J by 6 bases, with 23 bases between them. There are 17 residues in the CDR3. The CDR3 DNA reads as TGTGCCAGTAGTATGTCCGGACGGAGCACCCCCGGGGCTGAAGCTTTCTTT. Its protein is CASSMSGRSTPGAEAFF.

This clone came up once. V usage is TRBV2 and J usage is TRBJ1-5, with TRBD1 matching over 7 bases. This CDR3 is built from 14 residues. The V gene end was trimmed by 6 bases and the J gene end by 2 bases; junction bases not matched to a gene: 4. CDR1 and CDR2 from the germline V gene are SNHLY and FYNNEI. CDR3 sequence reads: CASSPTGRNQPQHF. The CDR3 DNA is TGTGCCAGCAGCCCGACAGGGCGCAATCAGCCCCAGCATTTT.